The clone carrying this T cell receptor (beta chain) was seen only a few times. These data originate in a study of patients and donors after allogeneic stem cell transplantation. Trimming removed 4 bases from V and 5 bases from J, with 17 bases in between. Germline CDR1 and CDR2: SGHRS and YFSETQ. This CDR3 comprises 15 residues. TCRdb fed the RT-PCR reads into MiXCR, producing one record per CDR3 protein. The table has about a million distinct CDR3 sequences, under 20% seen once. The sample consisted of blood, either unsorted or a sorted T cell fraction (not recorded which). The TCR comes from a human donor who was either an allogeneic HSCT recipient or a stem cell or donor lymphocyte infusion donor (not recorded which). It is not recorded whose cells these are; they may come from a transplant donor. The rearrangement joins TRBV5-1 to TRBJ2-3; D gene unclear. The CDR3 DNA is TGCGCCAGCAGCCCGGGCGGCCCCCTCGGAGATACGCAGTATTTT. This sequence encodes CASSPGGPLGDTQYF.